These 17 T cell receptor beta chains were sequenced from one sample in a study of OX40 agonist ivuxolimab in advanced cancers. Method: immunoSEQ multiplex PCR; TCRdb's copy keeps in-frame clones and lacks some. The table lists around 85,000 clones, more than 80% of them singletons, with almost 8.5% in the top ten. The source was CD4+ or CD8+ T cells sorted from blood, collected in a trial of the OX40 agonist ivuxolimab. Receptors originate from an adult with an advanced solid tumor such as melanoma, head and neck, liver or kidney cancer.

This sequence joins TRBV21-1 and TRBJ2-1; the table's D call of TRBD2 was not tested on the DNA. TRBV21-1 is classified as a pseudogene. The CDR3 contains 17 residues. The CDR3 here is CASSTERARSSYNEQFF. The CDR3 DNA follows: TGTGCCAGCAGCACCGAACGAGCGAGAAGCTCCTACAATGAGCAGTTCTTC.

The rearrangement uses TRBV4-3 and TRBJ2-2; the D is unclear. Germline CDR1 and CDR2: LGHNA and YSLEER. V dropped 1 base and J dropped 7 bases, with 7 bases sitting between them. This CDR3 comprises 13 residues. The CDR3 loop reads CASSQVGHGELFF. The CDR3 coding sequence is TGCGCCAGCAGCCAAGTGGGTCACGGGGAGCTGTTTTTT.

This clone was counted only a few times. This chain uses TRBV30 with TRBJ1-1; D gene unclear. V lost 5 bases to trimming and J lost 10 bases, with 17 bases between them. This CDR3 comprises 12 residues. Germline CDR1 GTSNPN, CDR2 SVGIG (reference sequence). DNA of the CDR3: TGTGCCTGGCAGCCGGACCAAAAAGGAGCTTTCTTT. It is translated as CAWQPDQKGAFF.

This clone was found a few times. V gene TRBV28 combines with J gene TRBJ1-5; D not resolved. There are 15 residues in the CDR3. Germline V gene sequence: CDR1 MDHEN, CDR2 SYDVKM. V was shortened by 2 bases and J by 4 bases, with 12 bases between the two germline ends. The CDR3 spells CASSLAGKENQPQHF. The CDR3 coding sequence is TGTGCCAGCAGTTTAGCGGGTAAGGAGAATCAGCCCCAGCATTTT.

The chain joins TRBV7-3 to TRBJ2-7; possibly TRBD1 for D (5 bases). The CDR3 runs 15 residues. Germline lookup yields CDR1 SGHTA and CDR2 FQGTGA. V lost 3 bases and J 6 bases, leaving 18 bases between the germline ends. The CDR3 loop reads CASSFSRAGPGEQYF. CDR3 nucleotides: TGTGCCAGCAGCTTTAGCAGGGCTGGTCCCGGCGAGCAGTACTTC.

J is TRBJ2-1 and V is TRBV4-3, with 7 positions matching TRBD2. Unmatched junction bases numbered 9, after V lost 0 bases and J lost 7 bases. CDR1 is LGHNA and CDR2 is YSLEER in the germline V gene. This CDR3 is 16 amino acids long. This CDR3 is CASSQDPLAASNEQFF. CDR3 DNA: TGCGCCAGCAGCCAAGATCCGCTAGCGGCCTCTAATGAGCAGTTCTTC.

V is TRBV28 and J is TRBJ1-5; 7 bases line up with TRBD1. Germline trimming cut 7 bases from V and 2 bases from J; bases unmatched to any gene: 8. The CDR3 has 15 amino acids. Germline V gene sequence: CDR1 MDHEN, CDR2 SYDVKM. CDR3 DNA sequence: TGTGCCAGCAACTCCCCCGGACAGGGCAATCAGCCCCAGCATTTT. It encodes CASNSPGQGNQPQHF.

V usage is TRBV7-9 and J usage is TRBJ2-6, with D perhaps matching TRBD2 (6 bases). CDR1 and CDR2 (germline): SEHNR, FQNEAQ (reference sequence). The CDR3 is 14 residues long. Trimming removed 5 bases from V and 1 base from J, with 6 bases in between. The CDR3: CASSRESGANVLTF. CDR3 DNA: TGTGCCAGCAGCCGGGAGTCTGGGGCCAACGTCCTGACTTTC.

The chain links TRBV7-3 to TRBJ2-1, with D maybe TRBD2 (5 bases). Trimming took 2 bases from V and 0 from J, leaving 8 bases between them. The V gene's germline CDR1 is SGHTA and CDR2 FQGTGA. The CDR3 is 15 residues long. The CDR3 reads CASSLVGSSYNEQFF. The CDR3 DNA sequence: TGTGCCAGCAGCTTAGTAGGGAGCTCCTACAATGAGCAGTTCTTC.

The V gene is TRBV6-5, the J gene TRBJ1-6; D unclear. Germline V gene data show CDR1 as MNHEY and CDR2 as SVGAGI. Trimming took 0 bases from V and 9 from J, leaving 12 bases between them. This CDR3 contains 15 residues. The DNA of the CDR3 is TGTGCCAGCAGTTACTCGAGAACCTCCGGTTCACCCCTCCACTTT. This sequence encodes CASSYSRTSGSPLHF.

This chain uses TRBV20-1 with TRBJ1-2; D may be TRBD1 (5 bases). V lost 5 bases, J lost 5 bases, and 9 bases lay in between. Germline V gene lookup returns CDR1 DFQATT and CDR2 SNEGSKA (reference sequence). The CDR3 loop spans 11 amino acids. The CDR3 nucleotides are TGCAGTGCTGTGGACATGTATGGCTACACCTTC. It yields the protein CSAVDMYGYTF.

The rearrangement joins TRBV5-1 to TRBJ1-2, with a possible D match to TRBD1 (6 bases). This CDR3 has 14 residues. Germline V CDR1 and CDR2: SGHRS, YFSETQ. V dropped 3 bases and J dropped 6 bases, with 15 bases sitting between them. The DNA for the CDR3 is TGCGCCAGCAGCTCACCGGGACAAGGGCATGGCTACACCTTC. Translating gives CASSSPGQGHGYTF.

The rearrangement links TRBV28 to TRBJ2-3; D gene ambiguous. This CDR3 has 13 residues. The V and J ends lost 0 bases and 4 bases respectively, with 5 bases between them. The germline V gene has CDR1 MDHEN and CDR2 SYDVKM. The DNA for the CDR3 is TGTGCCAGCAGTTTATGGGTAGCAGATACGCAGTATTTT. Translation: CASSLWVADTQYF. The variable domain in full, with the rest retrieved from reference TRBV28 and TRBJ2-3, is DVKVTQSSRYLVKRTGEKVFLECVQDMDHENMFWYRQDPGLGLRLIYFSYDVKMKEKGDIPEGYSVSREKKERFSLILESASTNQTSMYLCASSLWVADTQYFGPGTRLTVL.

The count of this clone is one. The rearrangement links TRBV9 to TRBJ2-7; no clear D gene. CDR3 length: 15 amino acids. Germline V gene data show CDR1 as SGDLS and CDR2 as YYNGEE. V was clipped by 0 bases and J by 0 bases, with 10 bases between them. This CDR3 is CASSVGPDRSYEQYF. As DNA, the CDR3 is TGTGCCAGCAGCGTAGGGCCAGACCGCTCCTACGAGCAGTACTTC.

This chain joins TRBV30 and TRBJ2-1, with TRBD1 matching 7 bases. The V and J ends lost 2 bases and 10 bases, in that order; junction bases with no gene match: 5. The CDR3 runs 12 residues. From germline, CDR1 is GTSNPN and CDR2 SVGIG (reference sequence). CDR3 DNA: TGTGCCTGGAGTTCTCCGGGACAGGAGCAGTTCTTC. Translation gives CAWSSPGQEQFF.

This chain connects TRBV18 to TRBJ1-2, with 10 bases aligning to TRBD1. J was trimmed by 7 bases and V by 6 bases; bases with no gene match: 8. Germline loops: CDR1 KGHSH, CDR2 LQKENI. This CDR3 comprises 14 residues. The CDR3 bases are TGTGCCAGCTCCCTCGGACAGGGGGAGGTTGGCTACACCTTC. This gives the protein CASSLGQGEVGYTF.

J is TRBJ2-1 and V is TRBV28, with D tentatively TRBD2 (5 bases). Germline-derived CDR1 and CDR2 are MDHEN and SYDVKM. This CDR3 region has 15 residues. Trimming left V 6 bases short and J 1 base short, with 13 bases between. The CDR3 reads CASRPSLESYNEQFF. CDR3 coding DNA: TGTGCCAGCAGACCTAGCCTTGAATCCTACAATGAGCAGTTCTTC.